These T cell receptor beta chains were read from a single sample in a study of blood T cell repertoires in COVID-19. Clones were read by immunoSEQ multiplex PCR, and TCRdb kept only the in-frame ones, dropping some. The table lists under 45,000 clones, about 88% of them singletons. What was sequenced was peripheral blood. These receptors all come from a human donor in a cohort sampled during active COVID-19. CDR3s include the opening cysteine and the closing phenylalanine or tryptophan. The D gene is left open where the match is weak. Clone size is stated in some rows and not others, as once, few, many or a class when expanded.

V gene: TRBV27
J gene: TRBJ1-5
CDR3 length: 16
D gene: TRBD1
clone size: few
CDR3 protein: CASRSIRQGGNQPQHF
CDR3 DNA: TGTGCCAGCAGATCCATTCGACAGGGTGGCAATCAGCCCCAGCATTTT

V gene: TRBV18
J gene: TRBJ1-6
CDR3 length: 16
D gene: TRBD1
clone size: -
CDR3 protein: CASSPIGQGYNSPLHF
CDR3 DNA: TGTGCCAGCTCACCAATTGGACAGGGCTATAATTCACCCCTCCACTTT

V gene: TRBV24-1
J gene: TRBJ1-1
CDR3 length: 13
D gene: TRBD1
clone size: -
CDR3 protein: CATRGQGRDEAFF
CDR3 DNA: TGTGCCACCAGAGGACAGGGACGGGATGAAGCTTTCTTT

V gene: TRBV5-1
J gene: TRBJ1-6
CDR3 length: 16
D gene: TRBD1
clone size: -
CDR3 protein: CASSLGQGAYNSPLHF
CDR3 DNA: TGCGCCAGCAGCCTCGGACAGGGGGCTTATAATTCACCCCTCCACTTT

V gene: TRBV4-3
J gene: TRBJ2-3
CDR3 length: 16
D gene: TRBD2
clone size: few
CDR3 protein: CASSQAGTSGGNTQYF
CDR3 DNA: TGCGCCAGCAGCCAAGCCGGGACTAGCGGGGGAAATACGCAGTATTTT

V gene: TRBV10-2
J gene: TRBJ1-2
CDR3 length: 13
D gene: -
clone size: -
CDR3 protein: CASSVDSNYGYTF
CDR3 DNA: TGCGCCAGCAGTGTGGACAGTAACTATGGCTACACCTTC

V gene: TRBV11-3
J gene: TRBJ2-1
CDR3 length: 12
D gene: -
clone size: -
CDR3 protein: CASSLTVNEQFF
CDR3 DNA: TGTGCCAGCAGCTTAACTGTCAATGAGCAGTTCTTC

V gene: TRBV24-1
J gene: TRBJ2-3
CDR3 length: 13
D gene: -
clone size: -
CDR3 protein: CATSFPSTDTQYF
CDR3 DNA: TGTGCCACCAGTTTCCCTAGCACAGATACGCAGTATTTT

V gene: TRBV30
J gene: TRBJ1-2
CDR3 length: 13
D gene: -
clone size: -
CDR3 protein: CAWSPDRAYGYTF
CDR3 DNA: TGTGCCTGGAGTCCCGACAGAGCGTACGGCTACACCTTC

V gene: TRBV6-2/TRBV6-3
J gene: TRBJ2-7
CDR3 length: 18
D gene: TRBD2
clone size: many
CDR3 protein: CASSYSASGDPLLYEQYF
CDR3 DNA: TGTGCCAGCAGTTACTCGGCTAGCGGGGACCCCCTGCTCTACGAGCAGTACTTC

V gene: TRBV18
J gene: TRBJ1-2
CDR3 length: 16
D gene: -
clone size: -
CDR3 protein: CASSPRSGKLNYGYTF
CDR3 DNA: TGTGCCAGCTCACCACGGTCAGGGAAGCTTAACTATGGCTACACCTTC

V gene: TRBV12-3/TRBV12-4
J gene: TRBJ1-2
CDR3 length: 13
D gene: TRBD1
clone size: -
CDR3 protein: CASRRTGGYGYTF
CDR3 DNA: TGTGCCAGCAGACGTACAGGGGGCTATGGCTACACCTTC

V gene: TRBV6-2/TRBV6-3
J gene: TRBJ1-2
CDR3 length: 16
D gene: TRBD1
clone size: -
CDR3 protein: CASSLWDRGPNYGYTF
CDR3 DNA: TGTGCCAGCAGTCTATGGGACAGGGGCCCTAACTATGGCTACACCTTC

V gene: TRBV19
J gene: TRBJ2-4
CDR3 length: 15
D gene: -
clone size: -
CDR3 protein: CASRNRNLAKNIQYF
CDR3 DNA: TGTGCCAGTAGGAACAGGAACCTAGCCAAAAACATTCAGTACTTC

V gene: TRBV3-1/TRBV3-2
J gene: TRBJ2-3
CDR3 length: 14
D gene: TRBD2
clone size: -
CDR3 protein: CAMRGGDITDTQYF
CDR3 DNA: TGTGCCATGCGGGGGGGTGATATCACAGATACGCAGTATTTT

V gene: TRBV24-1
J gene: TRBJ1-1
CDR3 length: 14
D gene: TRBD1
clone size: -
CDR3 protein: CATSDGQEGTEAFF
CDR3 DNA: TGTGCCACCAGTGATGGACAGGAGGGCACTGAAGCTTTCTTT

V gene: TRBV13
J gene: TRBJ1-2
CDR3 length: 15
D gene: -
clone size: -
CDR3 protein: CASSPLVGGAGGYTF
CDR3 DNA: TGTGCCAGCAGCCCCCTCGTTGGGGGGGCGGGTGGCTACACCTTC

V gene: TRBV28
J gene: TRBJ2-2
CDR3 length: 17
D gene: TRBD1
clone size: -
CDR3 protein: CASSSYLTGRTTGELFF
CDR3 DNA: TGTGCCAGCAGTTCCTACTTGACAGGGCGGACCACCGGGGAGCTGTTTTTT

V gene: TRBV19
J gene: TRBJ1-1
CDR3 length: 13
D gene: -
clone size: -
CDR3 protein: CASRDDSYTEAFF
CDR3 DNA: TGTGCCAGTAGGGATGACTCATACACTGAAGCTTTCTTT

V gene: TRBV5-1
J gene: TRBJ1-3
CDR3 length: 13
D gene: TRBD1
clone size: once
CDR3 protein: CASSLDRGHTIYF
CDR3 DNA: TGCGCCAGCAGCTTGGACAGGGGGCACACCATATATTTT

V gene: TRBV4-1
J gene: TRBJ1-1
CDR3 length: 13
D gene: -
clone size: -
CDR3 protein: CASSGSLNTEAFF
CDR3 DNA: TGCGCCAGCAGCGGCAGTTTGAACACTGAAGCTTTCTTT

V gene: TRBV5-5
J gene: TRBJ1-1
CDR3 length: 15
D gene: -
clone size: -
CDR3 protein: CASSLVVHMNTEAFF
CDR3 DNA: TGTGCCAGCAGCTTGGTTGTCCACATGAACACTGAAGCTTTCTTT

V gene: TRBV10-3
J gene: TRBJ2-1
CDR3 length: 17
D gene: TRBD2
clone size: -
CDR3 protein: CAISKAERLAEYNEQFF
CDR3 DNA: TGTGCCATCAGTAAAGCCGAGAGACTAGCGGAGTACAATGAGCAGTTCTTC

V gene: TRBV2
J gene: TRBJ2-1
CDR3 length: 16
D gene: TRBD1
clone size: once
CDR3 protein: CASSDLGGQGEDEQFF
CDR3 DNA: TGTGCCAGCAGTGATCTTGGAGGACAGGGGGAAGATGAGCAGTTCTTC

V gene: TRBV27
J gene: TRBJ2-5
CDR3 length: 15
D gene: TRBD2
clone size: -
CDR3 protein: CASSWGGSGGETQYF
CDR3 DNA: TGTGCCAGCAGTTGGGGGGGATCAGGAGGAGAGACCCAGTACTTC

V gene: TRBV25-1
J gene: TRBJ1-6
CDR3 length: 15
D gene: -
clone size: -
CDR3 protein: CASTERDAKNSPLHF
CDR3 DNA: TGTGCCAGCACCGAGCGGGACGCCAAAAATTCACCCCTCCACTTT

V gene: TRBV19
J gene: TRBJ2-1
CDR3 length: 16
D gene: TRBD2
clone size: -
CDR3 protein: CASSPNGRGGTNEQFF
CDR3 DNA: TGTGCCAGTAGCCCGAACGGGCGGGGGGGCACCAATGAGCAGTTCTTC

V gene: TRBV7-8
J gene: TRBJ2-1
CDR3 length: 18
D gene: TRBD2
clone size: few
CDR3 protein: CASSLGTSGGRSYNEQFF
CDR3 DNA: TGTGCCAGCAGCCTCGGGACTAGCGGGGGCCGCTCCTACAATGAGCAGTTCTTC

V gene: TRBV19
J gene: TRBJ2-7
CDR3 length: 13
D gene: -
clone size: -
CDR3 protein: CASSDQRSYEQYF
CDR3 DNA: TGTGCCAGTAGTGACCAGAGGTCCTACGAGCAGTACTTC

V gene: TRBV14
J gene: TRBJ1-6
CDR3 length: 13
D gene: -
clone size: -
CDR3 protein: CASSPGFNSPLHF
CDR3 DNA: TGTGCCAGCAGCCCAGGCTTTAATTCACCCCTCCACTTT

V gene: TRBV27
J gene: TRBJ1-2
CDR3 length: 17
D gene: -
clone size: -
CDR3 protein: CASSLRLRQGPYYGYTF
CDR3 DNA: TGTGCCAGCAGTTTACGCTTACGGCAGGGGCCCTACTATGGCTACACCTTC

V gene: TRBV6-5
J gene: TRBJ1-5
CDR3 length: 15
D gene: TRBD1
clone size: -
CDR3 protein: CASSRQTGFNQPQHF
CDR3 DNA: TGTGCCAGCAGTAGACAGACAGGGTTCAATCAGCCCCAGCATTTT

V gene: TRBV12-5
J gene: TRBJ2-2
CDR3 length: 12
D gene: -
clone size: -
CDR3 protein: CASGISSRELFF
CDR3 DNA: TGTGCTAGTGGTATTAGCTCTCGGGAGCTGTTTTTT

V gene: TRBV7-2
J gene: TRBJ1-1
CDR3 length: 16
D gene: -
clone size: -
CDR3 protein: CASSLVWDTPPIEAFF
CDR3 DNA: TGTGCCAGCAGCTTAGTTTGGGACACCCCTCCCATCGAAGCTTTCTTT

V gene: TRBV19
J gene: TRBJ1-5
CDR3 length: 15
D gene: -
clone size: -
CDR3 protein: CASRGTGGGNQPQHF
CDR3 DNA: TGTGCCAGTAGAGGGACGGGGGGTGGCAATCAGCCCCAGCATTTT

V gene: TRBV10-2
J gene: TRBJ1-5
CDR3 length: 15
D gene: TRBD1
clone size: -
CDR3 protein: CASSELQGLNQPQHF
CDR3 DNA: TGCGCCAGCAGTGAGTTACAGGGGCTGAATCAGCCCCAGCATTTT

V gene: TRBV21-1
J gene: TRBJ1-2
CDR3 length: 16
D gene: -
clone size: -
CDR3 protein: CASSKVSTGVYYGYTF
CDR3 DNA: TGTGCCAGCAGCAAAGTCAGCACAGGGGTTTATTATGGCTACACCTTC

V gene: TRBV7-9
J gene: TRBJ1-1
CDR3 length: 17
D gene: TRBD1
clone size: -
CDR3 protein: CASSLAVLPFQDRVAFF
CDR3 DNA: TGTGCCAGCAGCTTAGCGGTACTCCCGTTCCAGGACAGGGTAGCTTTCTTT

V gene: TRBV29-1
J gene: TRBJ1-2
CDR3 length: 11
D gene: TRBD1
clone size: -
CDR3 protein: CSAWTGYGYTF
CDR3 DNA: TGCAGCGCCTGGACAGGGTATGGCTACACCTTC

V gene: TRBV5-1
J gene: TRBJ1-6
CDR3 length: 14
D gene: TRBD1
clone size: -
CDR3 protein: CASRTGDGNSPLHF
CDR3 DNA: TGCGCCAGCAGGACAGGGGATGGTAATTCACCCCTCCACTTT

V gene: TRBV29-1
J gene: TRBJ1-1
CDR3 length: 13
D gene: -
clone size: few
CDR3 protein: CSAQTGMNTEAFF
CDR3 DNA: TGCAGCGCCCAGACAGGTATGAACACTGAAGCTTTCTTT

V gene: TRBV6-5
J gene: TRBJ2-1
CDR3 length: 13
D gene: TRBD2
clone size: -
CDR3 protein: CAIRLAGGHEQFF
CDR3 DNA: TGTGCCATCCGACTAGCGGGGGGCCACGAGCAGTTCTTC

V gene: TRBV18
J gene: TRBJ2-2
CDR3 length: 15
D gene: TRBD1
clone size: once
CDR3 protein: CASSVRQGDTGELFF
CDR3 DNA: TGTGCCAGCTCAGTTCGGCAGGGGGACACCGGGGAGCTGTTTTTT

V gene: TRBV29-1
J gene: TRBJ1-2
CDR3 length: 13
D gene: -
clone size: -
CDR3 protein: CSVEMAANYGYTF
CDR3 DNA: TGCAGCGTTGAAATGGCAGCTAACTATGGCTACACCTTC

V gene: TRBV6-2/TRBV6-3
J gene: TRBJ2-5
CDR3 length: 12
D gene: -
clone size: -
CDR3 protein: CASSTGGRTQYF
CDR3 DNA: TGTGCCAGCAGTACGGGGGGCAGGACCCAGTACTTC

V gene: TRBV29-1
J gene: TRBJ2-1
CDR3 length: 15
D gene: TRBD1
clone size: -
CDR3 protein: CSVSGQGRSYNEQFF
CDR3 DNA: TGCAGCGTCTCGGGACAGGGTCGCTCCTACAATGAGCAGTTCTTC

V gene: TRBV4-1
J gene: TRBJ1-5
CDR3 length: 16
D gene: -
clone size: -
CDR3 protein: CASSHVQRGANQPQHF
CDR3 DNA: TGCGCCAGCAGCCATGTTCAACGGGGGGCCAATCAGCCCCAGCATTTT